This is a list of T cell receptor beta chains from one sample in a study of cytomegalovirus exposure and HLA in healthy donors. The table came from immunoSEQ multiplex PCR; TCRdb's copy has only in-frame clones and leaves some out. The sample holds about 200,000 clones; 60% to 85% are singletons and the top ten take around 1.4%. Sequences were obtained from PBMCs. The receptor set was obtained from a girl aged 5 to 17 in good health and CMV-seropositive. CDR3s include the opening cysteine and the closing phenylalanine or tryptophan. The order of the fields is V gene, CDR3 protein.

>TRBV7-8
CASSLGTGANNSPLHF
>TRBV6-5
CASSYGTGRHNEQFF
>TRBV5-8
CASSHQTADTEAFF
>TRBV19
CASTRSTGGNYGYTF
>TRBV6-1
CASRAGPRNTIYF
>TRBV2
CASSDGLAGGHRFF
>TRBV4-1
CASSQDDRSGSYEQYF
>TRBV6-4
CASSETQGNTEAFF
>TRBV29-1
CSVALGTDAGELFF
>TRBV2
CASSFSSGGETQYF
>TRBV6-6
CASSSTGTSYEQYF
>TRBV4-3
CASSQDPQRAGGEKLFF
>TRBV19
CASSIEAGPYNEQFF
>TRBV5-1
CASSWTGGDQPQHF
>TRBV18
CASSPRPRAGGLRSTDTQYF
>TRBV9
CASSVGQGVDTEAFF
>TRBV13
CASSQEMDEQYF
>TRBV18
CASSRTSGVDSYNEQFF
>TRBV4-3
CASSQVVQWAGNTEAFF
>TRBV12-5
CASGLVGFGQGQYF
>TRBV7-8
CASSTTSSSYNEQFF
>TRBV27
CASKADATDTQYF
>TRBV4-2
CASSQEYRTSGGIQETQYF